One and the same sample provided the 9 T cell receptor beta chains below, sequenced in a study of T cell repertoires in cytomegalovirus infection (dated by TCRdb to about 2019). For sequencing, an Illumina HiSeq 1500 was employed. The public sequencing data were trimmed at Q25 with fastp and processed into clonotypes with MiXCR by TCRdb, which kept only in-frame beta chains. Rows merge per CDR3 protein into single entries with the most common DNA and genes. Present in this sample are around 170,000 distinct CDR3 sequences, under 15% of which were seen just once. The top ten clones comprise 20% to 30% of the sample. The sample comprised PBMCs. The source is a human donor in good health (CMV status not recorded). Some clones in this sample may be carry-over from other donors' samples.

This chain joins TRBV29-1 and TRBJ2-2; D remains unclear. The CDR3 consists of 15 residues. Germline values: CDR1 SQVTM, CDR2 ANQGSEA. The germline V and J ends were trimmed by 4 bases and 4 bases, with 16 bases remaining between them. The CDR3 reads CSVAYLPPPTGELFF. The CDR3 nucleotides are TGCAGCGTTGCCTACCTCCCGCCGCCCACCGGGGAGCTGTTTTTT.

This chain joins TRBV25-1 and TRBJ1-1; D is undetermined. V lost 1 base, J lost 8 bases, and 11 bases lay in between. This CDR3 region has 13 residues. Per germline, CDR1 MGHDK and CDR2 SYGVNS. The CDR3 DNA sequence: TGTGCCAGCAGTGAATTCCCTTCTAAGGAAGCTTTCTTT. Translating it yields CASSEFPSKEAFF.

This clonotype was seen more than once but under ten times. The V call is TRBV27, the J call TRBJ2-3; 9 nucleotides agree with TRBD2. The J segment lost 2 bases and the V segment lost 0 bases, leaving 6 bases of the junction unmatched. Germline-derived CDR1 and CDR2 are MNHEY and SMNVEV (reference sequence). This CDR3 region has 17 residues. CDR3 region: CASSLSPLAGDTDTQYF. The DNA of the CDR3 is TGTGCCAGCAGTTTATCCCCCTTAGCGGGGGACACAGATACGCAGTATTTT.

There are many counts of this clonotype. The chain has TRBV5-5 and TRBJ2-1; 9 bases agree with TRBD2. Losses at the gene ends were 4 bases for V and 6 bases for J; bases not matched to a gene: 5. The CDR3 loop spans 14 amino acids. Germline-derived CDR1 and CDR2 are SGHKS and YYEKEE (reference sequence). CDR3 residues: CASSPTSGSNEQFF. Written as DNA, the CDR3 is TGTGCCAGCAGCCCGACTAGCGGCAGCAATGAGCAGTTCTTC.

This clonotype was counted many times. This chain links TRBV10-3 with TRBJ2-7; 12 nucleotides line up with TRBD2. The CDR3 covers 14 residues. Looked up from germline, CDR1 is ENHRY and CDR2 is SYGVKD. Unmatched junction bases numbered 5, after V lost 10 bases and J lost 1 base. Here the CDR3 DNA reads TGTGCCAGTAAGACTAGCGGGAGATCCTACGAGCAGTACTTC. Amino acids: CASKTSGRSYEQYF.

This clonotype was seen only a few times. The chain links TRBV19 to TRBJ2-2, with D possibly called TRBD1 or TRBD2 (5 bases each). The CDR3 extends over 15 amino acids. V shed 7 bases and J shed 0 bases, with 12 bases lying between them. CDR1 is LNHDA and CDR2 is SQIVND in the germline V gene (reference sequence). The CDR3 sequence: CASTGTAANTGELFF. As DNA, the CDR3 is TGTGCCAGTACAGGGACGGCCGCGAACACCGGGGAGCTGTTTTTT.

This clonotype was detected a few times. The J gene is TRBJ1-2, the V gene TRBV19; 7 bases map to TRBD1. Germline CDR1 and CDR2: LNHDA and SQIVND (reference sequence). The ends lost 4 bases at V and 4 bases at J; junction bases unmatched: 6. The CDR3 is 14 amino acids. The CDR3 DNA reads TGTGCCAGTAGTAGAGGACAGGACCTCTATGGCTACACCTTC. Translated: CASSRGQDLYGYTF.

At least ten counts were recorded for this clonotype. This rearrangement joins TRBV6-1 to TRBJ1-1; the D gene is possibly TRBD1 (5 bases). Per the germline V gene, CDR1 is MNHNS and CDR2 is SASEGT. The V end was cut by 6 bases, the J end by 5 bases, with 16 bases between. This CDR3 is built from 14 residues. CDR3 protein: CASRKSREVTEAFF. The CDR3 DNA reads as TGTGCCAGCAGGAAGAGCAGGGAGGTTACTGAAGCTTTCTTT.

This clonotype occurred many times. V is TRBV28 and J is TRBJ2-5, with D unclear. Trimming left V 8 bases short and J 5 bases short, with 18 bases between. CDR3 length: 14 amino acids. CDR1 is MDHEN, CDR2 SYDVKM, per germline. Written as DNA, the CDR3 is TGTGCCAGCCGGATACCAAGAAGGACGGAGACCCAGTACTTC. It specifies CASRIPRRTETQYF.